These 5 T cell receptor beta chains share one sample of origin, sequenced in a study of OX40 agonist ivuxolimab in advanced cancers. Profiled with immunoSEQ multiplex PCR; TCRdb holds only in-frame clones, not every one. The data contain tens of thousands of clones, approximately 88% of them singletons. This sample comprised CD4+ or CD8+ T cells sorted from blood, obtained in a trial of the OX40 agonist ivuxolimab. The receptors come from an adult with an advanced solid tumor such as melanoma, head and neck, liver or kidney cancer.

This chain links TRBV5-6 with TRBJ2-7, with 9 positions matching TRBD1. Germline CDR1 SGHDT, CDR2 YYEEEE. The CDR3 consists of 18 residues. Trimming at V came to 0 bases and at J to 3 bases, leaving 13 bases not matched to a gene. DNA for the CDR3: TGTGCCAGCAGCTTGGTACAGGGGGCGCGAGCGGGGTACTACGAGCAGTACTTC. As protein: CASSLVQGARAGYYEQYF.

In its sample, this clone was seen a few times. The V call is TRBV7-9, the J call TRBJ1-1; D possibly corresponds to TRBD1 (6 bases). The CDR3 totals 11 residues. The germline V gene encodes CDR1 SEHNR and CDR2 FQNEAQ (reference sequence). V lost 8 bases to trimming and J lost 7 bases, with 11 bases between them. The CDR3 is CASRGGGEAFF. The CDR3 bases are TGTGCCAGCCGGGGAGGGGGTGAAGCTTTCTTT. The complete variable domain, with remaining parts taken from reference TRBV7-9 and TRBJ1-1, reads DTGVSQNPRHKITKRGQNVTFRCDPISEHNRLYWYRQTLGQGPEFLTYFQNEAQLEKSRLLSDRFSAERPKGSFSTLEIQRTEQGDSAMYLCASRGGGEAFFGQGTRLTVV.

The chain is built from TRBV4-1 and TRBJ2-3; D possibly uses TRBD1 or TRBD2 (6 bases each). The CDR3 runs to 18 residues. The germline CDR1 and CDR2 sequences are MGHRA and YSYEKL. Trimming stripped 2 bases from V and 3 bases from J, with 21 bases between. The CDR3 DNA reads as TGCGCCAGCAGCCAAACCCCAATTACGGGGGCAAGGACAGATACGCAGTATTTT. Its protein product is CASSQTPITGARTDTQYF.

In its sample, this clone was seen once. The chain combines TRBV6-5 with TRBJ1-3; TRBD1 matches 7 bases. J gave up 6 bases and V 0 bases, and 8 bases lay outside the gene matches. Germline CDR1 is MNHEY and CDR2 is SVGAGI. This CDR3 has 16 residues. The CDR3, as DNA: TGTGCCAGCAGTTACTCGAGGGACAGCGGGATAAACACCATATATTTT. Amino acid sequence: CASSYSRDSGINTIYF.

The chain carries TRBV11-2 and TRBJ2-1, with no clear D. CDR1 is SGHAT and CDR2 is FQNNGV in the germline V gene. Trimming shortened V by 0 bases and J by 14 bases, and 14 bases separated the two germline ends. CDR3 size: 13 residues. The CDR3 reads CASSLDYSQLEFF. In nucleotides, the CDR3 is TGTGCCAGCAGCTTAGATTACTCCCAATTAGAGTTCTTC.